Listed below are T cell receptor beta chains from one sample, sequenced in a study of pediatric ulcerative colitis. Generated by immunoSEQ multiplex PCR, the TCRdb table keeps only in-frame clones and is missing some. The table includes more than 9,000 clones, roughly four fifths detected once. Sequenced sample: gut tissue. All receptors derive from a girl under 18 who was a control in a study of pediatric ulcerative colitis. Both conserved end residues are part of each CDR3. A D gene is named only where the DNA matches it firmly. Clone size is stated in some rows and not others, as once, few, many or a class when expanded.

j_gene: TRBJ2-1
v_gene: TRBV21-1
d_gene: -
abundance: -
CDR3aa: CASVLGSSYNEQFF
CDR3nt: TGTGCCAGCGTCTTGGGCAGCTCCTACAATGAGCAGTTCTTC

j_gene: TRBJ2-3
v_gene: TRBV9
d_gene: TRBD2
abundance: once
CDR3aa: CASSLRPAGVEDTQYF
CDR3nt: TGTGCCAGCAGCCTAAGGCCGGCGGGGGTCGAAGATACGCAGTATTTT

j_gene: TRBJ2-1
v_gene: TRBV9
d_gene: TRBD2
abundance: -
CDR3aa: CASSPSSGGSYNEQFF
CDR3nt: TGTGCCAGCAGCCCCAGTAGCGGGGGATCCTACAATGAGCAGTTCTTC

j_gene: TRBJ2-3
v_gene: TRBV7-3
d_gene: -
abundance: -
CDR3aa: CASSLKGGPGASDTQYF
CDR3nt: TGTGCCAGCAGCTTAAAGGGCGGGCCCGGGGCTTCAGATACGCAGTATTTT

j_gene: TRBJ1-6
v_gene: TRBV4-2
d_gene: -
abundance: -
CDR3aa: CASSQDTGSIGSPLHF
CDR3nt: TGTGCCAGCAGCCAAGATACGGGGAGCATCGGTTCACCCCTCCACTTT

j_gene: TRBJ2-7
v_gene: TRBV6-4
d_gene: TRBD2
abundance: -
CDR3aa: CASSEGVAGPYEQYF
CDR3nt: TGTGCCAGCAGTGAAGGGGTAGCGGGCCCCTACGAGCAGTACTTC

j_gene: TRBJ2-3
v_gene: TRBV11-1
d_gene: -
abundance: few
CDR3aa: CASSLEGPGDSQYF
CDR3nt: TGTGCCAGCAGCTTAGAAGGGCCCGGAGACTCGCAGTATTTT

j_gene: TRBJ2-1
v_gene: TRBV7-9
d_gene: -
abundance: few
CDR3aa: CASSPTRGPHEQFF
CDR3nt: TGTGCCAGCAGCCCCACGCGGGGTCCCCATGAGCAGTTCTTC

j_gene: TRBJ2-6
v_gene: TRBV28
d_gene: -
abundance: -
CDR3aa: CASNVNSGANVLTF
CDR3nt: TGTGCCAGCAACGTAAACTCTGGGGCCAACGTCCTGACTTTC

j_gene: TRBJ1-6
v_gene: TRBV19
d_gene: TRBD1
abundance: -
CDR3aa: CASTPTGTVYNSPLHF
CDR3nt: TGTGCCAGTACCCCGACCGGGACAGTGTATAATTCACCCCTCCACTTT

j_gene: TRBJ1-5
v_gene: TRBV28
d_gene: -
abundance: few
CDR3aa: CASRGGNGYQPQHF
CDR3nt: TGTGCCAGCAGAGGGGGGAACGGGTATCAGCCCCAGCATTTT

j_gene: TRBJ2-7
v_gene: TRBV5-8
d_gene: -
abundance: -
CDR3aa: CASSSAHRNIYEQYF
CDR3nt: TGTGCCAGCAGCTCCGCGCACAGGAACATCTACGAGCAGTACTTC

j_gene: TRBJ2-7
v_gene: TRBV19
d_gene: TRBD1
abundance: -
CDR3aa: CASSHRGVEEQYF
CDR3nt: TGTGCCAGTAGTCACAGGGGTGTAGAGGAGCAGTACTTC

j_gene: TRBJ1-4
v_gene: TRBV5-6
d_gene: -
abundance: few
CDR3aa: CASSFNGGLEEKLFF
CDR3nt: TGTGCCAGCAGCTTTAACGGGGGCTTGGAAGAAAAACTGTTTTTT

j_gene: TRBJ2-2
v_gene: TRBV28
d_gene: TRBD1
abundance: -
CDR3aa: CASSSSRDRSSTGELFF
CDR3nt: TGTGCCAGCAGTTCCAGCCGGGACAGGTCCTCCACCGGGGAGCTGTTTTTT

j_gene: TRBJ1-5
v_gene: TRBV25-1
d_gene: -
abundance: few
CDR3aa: CASSAGTGGNQPQHF
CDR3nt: TGTGCCAGCAGTGCCGGAACAGGAGGGAATCAGCCCCAGCATTTT

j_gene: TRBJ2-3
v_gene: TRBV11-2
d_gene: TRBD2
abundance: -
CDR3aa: CASSSAAGGPPAQYF
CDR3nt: TGTGCCAGCAGCTCCGCGGCGGGAGGCCCCCCGGCGCAGTATTTT

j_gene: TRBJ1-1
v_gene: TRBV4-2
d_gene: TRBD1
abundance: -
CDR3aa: CASSLGQGNTEAFF
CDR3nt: TGTGCCAGCAGCCTAGGACAGGGGAACACTGAAGCTTTCTTT

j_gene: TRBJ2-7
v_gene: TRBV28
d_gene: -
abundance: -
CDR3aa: CASSKTAYEQYF
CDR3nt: TGTGCCAGCAGTAAGACAGCCTACGAGCAGTACTTC